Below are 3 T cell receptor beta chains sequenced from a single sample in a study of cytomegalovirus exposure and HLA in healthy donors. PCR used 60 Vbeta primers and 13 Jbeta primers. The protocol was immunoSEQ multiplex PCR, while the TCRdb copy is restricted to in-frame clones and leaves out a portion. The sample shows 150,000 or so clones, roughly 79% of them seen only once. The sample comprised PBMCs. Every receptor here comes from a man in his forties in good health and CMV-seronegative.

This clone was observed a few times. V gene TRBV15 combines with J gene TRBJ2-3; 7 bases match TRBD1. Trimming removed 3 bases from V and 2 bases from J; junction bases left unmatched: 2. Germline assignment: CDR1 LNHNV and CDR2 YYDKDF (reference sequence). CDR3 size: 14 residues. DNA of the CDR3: TGTGCCACCAGCAGGGGACAGTACACAGATACGCAGTATTTT. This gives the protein CATSRGQYTDTQYF.

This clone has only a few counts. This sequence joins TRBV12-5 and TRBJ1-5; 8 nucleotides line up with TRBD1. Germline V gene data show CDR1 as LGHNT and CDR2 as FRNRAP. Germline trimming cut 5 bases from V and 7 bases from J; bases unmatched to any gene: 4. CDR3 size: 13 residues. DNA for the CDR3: TGTGCTAGTGGTCACGGACAGGGACAGCCCCAGCATTTT. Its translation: CASGHGQGQPQHF.

This CDR3 is CASRPLRTSASYEQYF. The DNA for the CDR3 is TGTGCCAGCAGACCCCTCCGGACTAGCGCTTCCTACGAGCAGTACTTC. The chain joins TRBV11-2 to TRBJ2-7; 9 bases agree with TRBD2. V was pared by 6 bases and J by 1 base, with 10 bases of the junction left unmatched. The CDR3 is 16 residues long. The germline CDR1 and CDR2 sequences are SGHAT and FQNNGV.